A single sample is the source of the 32 T cell receptor beta chains below, sequenced in a study of T cells in localized non-small cell lung cancer. Using immunoSEQ multiplex PCR, the repertoire was profiled, and TCRdb retains in-frame clones only, with some absent. The sample holds tens of thousands of clones, about 92% seen once. The specimen was peripheral blood, collected before any cancer treatment. The receptors shown here come from a woman aged 35 to 70 with stage I lung adenocarcinoma.

The chain employs TRBV4-1 and TRBJ1-3; D remains unclear. The CDR3 is 15 amino acids. The germline V and J ends were trimmed by 5 bases and 1 base, with 12 bases remaining between them. Germline V gene lookup returns CDR1 MGHRA and CDR2 YSYEKL. This CDR3 is CASSNREPSGNTIYF. As DNA, the CDR3 is TGCGCCAGCAGCAATCGGGAGCCTTCTGGAAACACCATATATTTT.

The rearrangement joins TRBV7-2 to TRBJ2-3, with 10 bases that match TRBD2. Germline V CDR1 and CDR2: SGHTA, FQGNSA. This CDR3 spans 16 amino acids. V was clipped by 2 bases and J by 5 bases; unmatched bases: 7. CDR3 sequence (DNA): TGTGCCAGCAGCTTATTCCTAGCGGGGGAGGGAGATACGCAGTATTTT. Its protein is CASSLFLAGEGDTQYF.

The gene calls are TRBV6-6 and TRBJ1-2; D perhaps matches TRBD1 (5 bases). The germline V and J ends were trimmed by 2 bases and 0 bases, with 7 bases remaining between them. This CDR3 region has 14 residues. Germline values: CDR1 MNHNY, CDR2 SVGAGI (reference sequence). The CDR3 loop reads CASSYGAANYGYTF. In nucleotides, the CDR3 is TGTGCCAGCAGTTACGGGGCAGCTAACTATGGCTACACCTTC.

The CDR3 DNA follows: TGCGCCAGCAGCTTGGGGACCGGGGTGAGCAATCAGCCCCAGCATTTT. Translation gives CASSLGTGVSNQPQHF. V gene TRBV5-1 combines with J gene TRBJ1-5; D gene ambiguous. Per the germline V gene, CDR1 is SGHRS and CDR2 is YFSETQ. The CDR3 consists of 16 residues. V shed 0 bases and J shed 1 base, with 11 bases lying between them.

The rearrangement uses TRBV15 and TRBJ2-1; no definite D call. This CDR3 spans 17 amino acids. The germline CDR1 and CDR2 sequences are LNHNV and YYDKDF (reference sequence). V gave up 2 bases and J gave up 0 bases, with 14 bases separating them. The DNA of the CDR3 is TGTGCCACCAGCAGACTAGGCCCCTCCAGCTCCTACAATGAGCAGTTCTTC. As protein: CATSRLGPSSSYNEQFF.

J is TRBJ2-7 and V is TRBV5-4, with 9 bases aligning to TRBD2. The CDR3 has 17 amino acids. Germline assignment: CDR1 SGHNT and CDR2 YYREEE (reference sequence). Germline trimming cut 0 bases from V and 2 bases from J; bases unmatched to any gene: 9. Here the CDR3 DNA reads TGTGCCAGCAGCTTGGAGGGGGGGCGGGGGGGCCCCTACGAGCAGTACTTC. Amino acid sequence: CASSLEGGRGGPYEQYF.

This clone has a single count. The chain employs TRBV14 and TRBJ2-1; D is uncertain. The germline V and J ends were trimmed by 1 base and 2 bases, with 9 bases remaining between them. From germline, CDR1 is SGHDN and CDR2 FVKESK. This CDR3 has 15 residues. The CDR3 loop reads CASSQGRLPYNEQFF. The CDR3 DNA sequence: TGTGCCAGCAGCCAAGGCAGGCTCCCCTACAATGAGCAGTTCTTC.

Only one count was recorded for this clone. The V call is TRBV27, the J call TRBJ2-7, with 12 bases identical to TRBD1. CDR3 length: 14 amino acids. CDR1 and CDR2 (germline): MNHEY, SMNVEV (reference sequence). V shed 7 bases and J 5 bases; nucleotides not matched to a gene: 6. Here the CDR3 reads CASNSGTGGNEQYF. The CDR3 DNA is TGTGCCAGCAATTCCGGGACAGGGGGCAACGAGCAGTACTTC.

The chain carries TRBV19 and TRBJ1-5; D possibly corresponds to TRBD1 (6 bases). Germline lookup yields CDR1 LNHDA and CDR2 SQIVND (reference sequence). This CDR3 region has 14 residues. Trimming left V 5 bases short and J 0 bases short, with 8 bases between. The chain's CDR3 is CASSGQISNQPQHF. In nucleotides, the CDR3 is TGTGCCAGTAGTGGACAGATTAGCAATCAGCCCCAGCATTTT.

The table lists this clone with a count of one. This sequence joins TRBV7-2 and TRBJ2-3; 7 bases match TRBD2. The V segment lost 3 bases and the J segment 3 bases; nucleotides outside the gene matches: 9. The CDR3 sequence is 16 residues long. Germline CDR1 and CDR2: SGHTA and FQGNSA. CDR3 loop: CASSLRGSVRTDTQYF. The CDR3 coding sequence is TGTGCCAGCAGCTTGCGCGGGAGTGTCCGAACAGATACGCAGTATTTT.

This clone was seen a handful of times. The J gene is TRBJ1-1, the V gene TRBV19; TRBD1 matches 7 bases. From germline, CDR1 is LNHDA and CDR2 SQIVND (reference sequence). The CDR3 runs to 14 residues. V lost 3 bases, J lost 4 bases, and 5 bases stayed unmatched. The DNA for the CDR3 is TGTGCCAGTAGTATCCCGGGACAGAGCACTGAAGCTTTCTTT. Its protein product is CASSIPGQSTEAFF.

The gene calls are TRBV29-1 and TRBJ1-2; D perhaps matches TRBD1 (6 bases). The ends were cut back, 1 base at V and 4 bases at J, with 10 bases in the middle. This CDR3 has 13 residues. Germline loops: CDR1 SQVTM, CDR2 ANQGSEA. CDR3: CSVEAGGGYGYTF. The CDR3 DNA reads TGCAGCGTTGAAGCGGGGGGCGGCTATGGCTACACCTTC.

The chain couples TRBV7-9 to TRBJ1-1; D call uncertain. Deletions cut 2 bases from V and 1 base from J, with 5 bases between. This CDR3 contains 13 residues. The germline CDR1 and CDR2 sequences are SEHNR and FQNEAQ (reference sequence). The chain's CDR3 is CASSLLSNTEAFF. The CDR3 nucleotides read TGTGCCAGCAGCTTATTGTCGAACACTGAAGCTTTCTTT. Full variable domain (missing parts from reference TRBV7-9 and TRBJ1-1): DTGVSQNPRHKITKRGQNVTFRCDPISEHNRLYWYRQTLGQGPEFLTYFQNEAQLEKSRLLSDRFSAERPKGSFSTLEIQRTEQGDSAMYLCASSLLSNTEAFFGQGTRLTVV.

This clone was observed once. Other DNA sequences in this specimen translate into the identical CDR3. J is TRBJ1-5 and V is TRBV19, with D uncertain. The CDR3 loop spans 15 amino acids. Germline V gene sequence: CDR1 LNHDA, CDR2 SQIVND (reference sequence). V lost 3 bases to trimming and J lost 1 base, with 10 bases between them. CDR3 protein: CASSISGRSNQPQHF. The CDR3 DNA reads TGTGCCAGTAGTATTTCCGGTCGGAGCAATCAGCCCCAGCATTTT. The full variable domain, rest sourced from reference TRBV19 and TRBJ1-5, is DGGITQSPKYLFRKEGQNVTLSCEQNLNHDAMYWYRQDPGQGLRLIYYSQIVNDFQKGDIAEGYSVSREKKESFPLTVTSAQKNPTAFYLCASSISGRSNQPQHFGDGTRLSIL.

The V call is TRBV18, the J call TRBJ1-6; 7 bases align to TRBD1. Germline CDR1 and CDR2: KGHSH and LQKENI. V was clipped by 3 bases and J by 10 bases; unmatched bases: 9. The CDR3 contains 15 residues. The CDR3 protein is CASSPPGTAVSPLHF. In nucleotides, the CDR3 is TGTGCCAGCTCACCCCCCGGGACAGCAGTCTCACCCCTCCACTTT.

The chain combines TRBV10-3 with TRBJ2-7, with 9 bases aligning to TRBD1. This CDR3 has 14 amino acids. Germline CDR1 ENHRY, CDR2 SYGVKD. Unmatched junction bases numbered 5, after V lost 6 bases and J lost 2 bases. CDR3 bases: TGTGCCATCAGATGGGACAGGGTAACCTACGAGCAGTACTTC. Its protein product is CAIRWDRVTYEQYF.

This sequence joins TRBV7-9 and TRBJ2-1; TRBD1 matches 9 bases. Trimming at V came to 5 bases and at J to 4 bases, leaving 9 bases not matched to a gene. The CDR3 runs 16 residues. From germline, CDR1 is SEHNR and CDR2 FQNEAQ (reference sequence). CDR3 region: CASSLDRGIYYNEQFF. The CDR3 coding sequence is TGTGCCAGCAGCCTCGACAGGGGGATTTATTACAATGAGCAGTTCTTC.

The V and J genes are TRBV7-3 and TRBJ2-3; 9 bases fit TRBD2. This CDR3 is 15 amino acids long. Germline V lookup: CDR1 SGHTA, CDR2 FQGTGA. The junction had 5 bases not matched to a gene; V was cut back by 5 bases and J by 2 bases. CDR3 amino acids: CASSPIAGDTDTQYF. The CDR3 DNA reads TGTGCCAGCAGCCCTATAGCGGGAGACACAGATACGCAGTATTTT.

The rearrangement links TRBV4-2 to TRBJ2-3; D call uncertain. CDR1 is LGHNA and CDR2 is YNFKEQ in the germline V gene. Trimming removed 0 bases at V and 1 base at J, with 11 bases between. There are 16 residues in the CDR3. The CDR3 spells CASSQDMTLRTDTQYF. The CDR3, as DNA: TGTGCCAGCAGCCAAGATATGACTTTACGCACAGATACGCAGTATTTT.

Only a few counts were recorded for this clone. V usage is TRBV10-1 and J usage is TRBJ1-5; 9 bases are shared with TRBD1. This CDR3 has 15 residues. The J segment lost 9 bases and the V segment lost 7 bases, leaving 13 bases of the junction unmatched. Per the germline V gene, CDR1 is WNHNN and CDR2 is SYGVQD (reference sequence). As DNA, the CDR3 is TGCGCCAGCAAACCGGGACAGGGCCTCTACGGGCCCCAGCATTTT. Protein: CASKPGQGLYGPQHF.

The V gene is TRBV6-5, the J gene TRBJ1-2, with 7 bases fitting TRBD1. Germline V lookup: CDR1 MNHEY, CDR2 SVGAGI. V was pared by 6 bases and J by 8 bases, with 12 bases of the junction left unmatched. The CDR3 spans 14 residues. In DNA, the CDR3 is TGTGCCAGCAGCATCCCTGGACAGGCGCACGGCTACACCTTC. Protein sequence: CASSIPGQAHGYTF.

The V gene is TRBV13, the J gene TRBJ2-7; the match to TRBD2 covers 8 bases. The trim removed 7 bases at V and 3 bases at J, leaving 11 bases unmatched. Germline V gene data show CDR1 as PRHDT and CDR2 as FYEKMQ (reference sequence). The CDR3 sequence is 15 residues long. CDR3 sequence reads: CASTLTGGGSYEQYF. The CDR3 DNA sequence: TGTGCCAGCACCCTGACGGGGGGGGGAAGCTACGAGCAGTACTTC.

This chain connects TRBV2 to TRBJ2-7; D unclear. Germline loops: CDR1 SNHLY, CDR2 FYNNEI. This CDR3 region has 14 residues. V lost 5 bases and J lost 0, with 11 bases in between. The CDR3 region is CASSRGGSSYEQYF. CDR3 in DNA: TGTGCCAGCAGTCGAGGCGGCAGCTCCTACGAGCAGTACTTC.

The chain is built from TRBV6-5 and TRBJ1-1, with D tentatively TRBD1 (6 bases). The germline V gene encodes CDR1 MNHEY and CDR2 SVGAGI. Trimming cost V 6 bases and J 1 base, with 12 bases left between them. This CDR3 has 14 amino acids. The CDR3 protein is CASRYQDRNTEAFF. The CDR3 coding sequence is TGTGCCAGCAGATACCAGGACAGGAACACTGAAGCTTTCTTT.

The chain carries TRBV7-2 and TRBJ1-1; no clear D. Germline loops: CDR1 SGHTA, CDR2 FQGNSA. Trimming took 4 bases from V and 4 from J, leaving 4 bases between them. CDR3 length: 11 amino acids. CDR3 in amino acids: CASSSRTEAFF. The CDR3 DNA reads TGTGCCAGCAGCTCCCGCACTGAAGCTTTCTTT.

This clone has just a few counts. The chain combines TRBV9 with TRBJ1-1, with D unresolved. The germline CDR1 and CDR2 sequences are SGDLS and YYNGEE. The CDR3 totals 14 residues. V lost 0 bases and J 1 base, leaving 7 bases between the germline ends. CDR3: CASSVDTANTEAFF. CDR3 sequence (DNA): TGTGCCAGCAGCGTAGATACAGCGAACACTGAAGCTTTCTTT.

The V gene is TRBV7-2, the J gene TRBJ2-5; 13 bases match TRBD2. There are 17 residues in the CDR3. CDR1 and CDR2 (germline): SGHTA, FQGNSA. With V trimmed by 5 bases and J by 4 bases, 10 bases remained unmatched. CDR3 DNA: TGTGCCAGCAGCCCTCGGACAACTAGCGGGGGGGGAGAGACCCAGTACTTC. It is translated as CASSPRTTSGGGETQYF.

The rearrangement links TRBV19 to TRBJ1-6; D gene ambiguous. Trimming removed 6 bases from V and 6 bases from J, with 9 bases in between. The CDR3 has 13 residues. Germline CDR1 reads LNHDA; CDR2 reads SQIVND (reference sequence). For the CDR3, the DNA is TGTGCCAGTAGCCGACCTAGTAATTCACCCCTCCACTTT. The encoded protein is CASSRPSNSPLHF.

The chain has TRBV9 and TRBJ1-3; 7 bases line up with TRBD1. The ends lost 2 bases at V and 1 base at J; junction bases unmatched: 3. This CDR3 has 15 amino acids. Germline assignment: CDR1 SGDLS and CDR2 YYNGEE. The CDR3 DNA sequence: TGTGCCAGCAGCGTTCAGGGGGTATCTGGAAACACCATATATTTT. Protein sequence: CASSVQGVSGNTIYF.

Note on this clone: The junction differs from germline at one of its ends, possibly a read error. V usage is TRBV5-1 and J usage is TRBJ1-4; D perhaps matches TRBD1 (5 bases). CDR1 SGHRS and CDR2 YFSETQ come from the germline V gene. This CDR3 has 14 residues. The CDR3 bases are TGCGCCAGCAGTTTGGACCCGGGGCGGGAAAAACTGTTTTTT. Translation: CASSLDPGREKLFF.

This chain joins TRBV9 and TRBJ2-5; a weak D match, TRBD2 (5 bases). This CDR3 contains 14 residues. Trimming pared 4 bases from V and 5 bases from J, leaving 15 bases between. Per germline, CDR1 SGDLS and CDR2 YYNGEE. CDR3 sequence (DNA): TGTGCCAGCAGCACGGAGAGGGAGATGGAGACCCAGTACTTC. Translated: CASSTEREMETQYF.

The chain combines TRBV18 with TRBJ2-7; 9 nucleotides match TRBD2. The ends lost 6 bases at V and 4 bases at J; junction bases unmatched: 10. In germline, CDR1 is KGHSH, CDR2 LQKENI. The CDR3 contains 15 residues. The CDR3 loop is CASSENLAGRYEQYF. In nucleotides, the CDR3 is TGTGCCAGCTCCGAAAACCTAGCGGGAAGATACGAGCAGTACTTC.